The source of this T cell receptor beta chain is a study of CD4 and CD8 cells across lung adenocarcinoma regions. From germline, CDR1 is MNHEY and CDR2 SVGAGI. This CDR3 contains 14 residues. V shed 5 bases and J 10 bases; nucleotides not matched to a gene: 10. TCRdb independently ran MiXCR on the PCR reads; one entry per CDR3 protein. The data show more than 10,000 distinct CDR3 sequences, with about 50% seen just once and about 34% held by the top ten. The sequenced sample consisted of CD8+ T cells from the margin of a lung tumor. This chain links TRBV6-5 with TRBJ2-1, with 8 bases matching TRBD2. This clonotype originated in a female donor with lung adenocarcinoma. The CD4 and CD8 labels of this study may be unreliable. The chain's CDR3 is CASSPWGGRKEQFF. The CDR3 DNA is TGTGCCAGCAGTCCTTGGGGCGGGAGGAAAGAGCAGTTCTTC.